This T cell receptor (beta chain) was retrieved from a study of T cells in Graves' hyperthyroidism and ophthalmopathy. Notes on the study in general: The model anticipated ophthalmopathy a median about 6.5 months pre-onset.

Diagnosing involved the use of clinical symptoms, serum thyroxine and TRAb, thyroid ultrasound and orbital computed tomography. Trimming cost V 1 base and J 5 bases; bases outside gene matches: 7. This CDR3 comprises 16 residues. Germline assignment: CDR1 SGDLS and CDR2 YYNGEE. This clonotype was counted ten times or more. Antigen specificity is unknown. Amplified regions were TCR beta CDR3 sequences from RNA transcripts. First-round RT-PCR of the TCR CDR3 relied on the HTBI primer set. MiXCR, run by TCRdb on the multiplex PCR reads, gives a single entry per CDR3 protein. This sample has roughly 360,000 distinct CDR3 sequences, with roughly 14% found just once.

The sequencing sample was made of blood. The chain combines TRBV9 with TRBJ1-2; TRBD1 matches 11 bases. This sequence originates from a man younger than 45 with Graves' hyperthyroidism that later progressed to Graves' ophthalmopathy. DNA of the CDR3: TGTGCCAGCAGCGTATGGGACAGGGGGGGAACTTATGGCTACACCTTC. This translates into CASSVWDRGGTYGYTF. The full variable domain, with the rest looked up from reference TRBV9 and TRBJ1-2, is DSGVTQTPKHLITATGQRVTLRCSPRSGDLSVYWYQQSLDQGLQFLIQYYNGEERAKGNILERFSAQQFPDLHSELNLSSLELGDSALYFCASSVWDRGGTYGYTFGSGTRLTVV.